This TCR beta chain was recorded in a study of human T cells and chemical hapten exposure. General study findings and limits: No change in TCRs above 1 in 1000 frequency was produced by DPC sensitization.

The time point: patch test 1, 2 weeks after DPC sensitization. Described treatment: therapeutic diphenylcyclopropenone sensitization with weekly scalp DPC. The template was total RNA from unfractionated whole blood. Suited to DPC and affected by alopecia, the donors ranged from 18 to 70 years old. Library preparation tagged each individual cDNA molecule with a unique molecular identifier. Each CDR3 protein gets one entry after TCRdb re-called the RACE reads with MiXCR. The sample lists 30,000 to 40,000 distinct CDR3 sequences, roughly 6.4% seen once, with about a tenth in the top ten. This clonotype was counted a few times. Its antigen is unidentified. The sequencing used whole blood, collected in connection with sensitization to the hapten diphenylcyclopropenone (DPC). This clonotype was obtained from a woman aged 25-40 years with alopecia areata. Some clones in this sample may be carry-over from other donors' samples.

This chain's CDR3 is CASSPYTGPYEQYF. The CDR3 region has the DNA TGTGCCAGCAGCCCTTACACAGGACCCTACGAGCAGTACTTC. The chain employs TRBV7-6 and TRBJ2-7; a possible D gene is TRBD1 (5 bases). Trimming removed 5 bases at V and 2 bases at J, with 13 bases between. The CDR3 runs to 14 residues. Germline CDR1 SGHVS, CDR2 FNYEAQ.